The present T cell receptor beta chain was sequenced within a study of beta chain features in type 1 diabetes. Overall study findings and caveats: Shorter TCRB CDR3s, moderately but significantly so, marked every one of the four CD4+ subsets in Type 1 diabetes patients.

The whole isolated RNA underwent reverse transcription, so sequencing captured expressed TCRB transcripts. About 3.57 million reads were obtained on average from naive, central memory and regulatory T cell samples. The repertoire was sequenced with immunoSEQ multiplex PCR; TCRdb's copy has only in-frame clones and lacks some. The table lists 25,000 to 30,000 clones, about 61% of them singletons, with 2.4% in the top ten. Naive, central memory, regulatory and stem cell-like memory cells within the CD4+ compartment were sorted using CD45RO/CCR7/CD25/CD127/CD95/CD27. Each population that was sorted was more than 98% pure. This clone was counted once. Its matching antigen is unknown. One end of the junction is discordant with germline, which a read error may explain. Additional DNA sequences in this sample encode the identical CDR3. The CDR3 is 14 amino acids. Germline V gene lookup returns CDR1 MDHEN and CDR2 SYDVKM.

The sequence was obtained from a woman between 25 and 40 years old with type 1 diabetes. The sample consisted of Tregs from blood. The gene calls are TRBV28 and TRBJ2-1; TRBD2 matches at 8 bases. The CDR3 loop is CASRLAVFYNEQFF. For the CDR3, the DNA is TGTGCCAGCAGACTAGCGGTATTCTACAATGAGCAATTCTTC.